This T cell receptor (beta chain) emerged from a study of blood T cell repertoires in COVID-19. Data came from immunoSEQ multiplex PCR; TCRdb stores just in-frame clones and leaves some out. The table shows about 280,000 clones, with 75% to 90% occurring only once. This CDR3 has 15 residues. Germline CDR1 reads WNHNN; CDR2 reads SYGVQD (reference sequence). Trimming at V came to 4 bases and at J to 0 bases, leaving 6 bases not matched to a gene. Sequencing used peripheral blood. The sequence derives from a woman aged 40-49 years who had recovered from COVID-19. The J gene is TRBJ2-7, the V gene TRBV10-1, with TRBD1 matching 7 bases. CDR3 loop: CASSGHRGYSYEQYF. CDR3 nucleotide sequence: TGCGCCAGCAGTGGCCACAGGGGCTACTCCTACGAGCAGTACTTC.